Listed below are T cell receptor beta chains from one sample, sequenced in a study of T cell changes during pregnancy in multiple sclerosis. Only in-frame clones appear in the TCRdb table, and some are missing; sequencing was by immunoSEQ multiplex PCR. This table has roughly 87,000 clones, 80% to 95% appearing once. This material consisted of peripheral blood, taken in the third trimester of pregnancy. The receptors here all came from a female donor in good health, enrolled as a control in a pregnancy study. The CDR3 runs from the conserved cysteine through the conserved F or W. The D gene is left open where the match is weak. Clone size, where shown, is once, few, many, or a class for clones that have expanded.

>NA|TRBV7-2|TRBJ2-7|NA
TGTGCCAGCAGCTTAGTTTTTAGCGACGAGCAGTACTTC
CASSLVFSDEQYF
>TRBD2|TRBV28|TRBJ2-1|NA
TGTGCCAGCAGTTTTGCCCCCGGGACTAGCGGGAGAGATGAGCAGTTCTTC
CASSFAPGTSGRDEQFF
>TRBD1|TRBV5-1|TRBJ2-7|NA
TGCGCCAGCAGCCGGGACAGGGAAAAGTCCGAGCAGTACTTC
CASSRDREKSEQYF
>NA|TRBV4-1|TRBJ2-7|NA
TGCGCCAGCAGCCAAGTCCCGGGTGAGTCTTACGAGCAGTACTTC
CASSQVPGESYEQYF
>NA|TRBV15|TRBJ2-4|NA
TGTGCCACCAGCAAGGGTTTGGGAGTGGACATTCAGTACTTC
CATSKGLGVDIQYF
>TRBD2|TRBV6-5|TRBJ2-2|NA
TGTGCCAGCAGTCGGTGGACTAGCGGAACCGGGGAGCTGTTTTTT
CASSRWTSGTGELFF
>TRBD2|TRBV30|TRBJ2-7|NA
TGTGCCTGGAGTACTGGGACTAGCGGGATGTACGAGCAGTACTTC
CAWSTGTSGMYEQYF
>NA|TRBV2|TRBJ2-2|NA
TGTGCCAGCAACACGGAGTGGACCGGGGAGCTGTTTTTT
CASNTEWTGELFF
>NA|TRBV4-1|TRBJ2-5|NA
TGCGCCAGCAGCCAAGATGGGGGGTGGGAGACCCAGTACTTC
CASSQDGGWETQYF
>NA|TRBV5-1|TRBJ2-1|NA
TGCGCCAGCAATGAGGACATTACCTACAATGAGCAGTTCTTC
CASNEDITYNEQFF
>NA|TRBV29-1|TRBJ2-3|NA
TGCAGCGTTACTACAGGATATCGCACAGATACGCAGTATTTT
CSVTTGYRTDTQYF
>TRBD1|TRBV2|TRBJ2-6|NA
TGTGCCAGCAGTCAAATTGGACAGGGGGTTTTCTCTGGGGCCAACGTCCTGACTTTC
CASSQIGQGVFSGANVLTF
>TRBD1|TRBV27|TRBJ2-7|NA
TGTGCCAGCAGCGATATTACAGGGGCCTCTCTCTACGAGCAGTACTTC
CASSDITGASLYEQYF
>NA|TRBV6-6|TRBJ1-3|NA
TGTGCCAGCAGTCTCGGAAACACCATATATTTT
CASSLGNTIYF
>TRBD1|TRBV4-2|TRBJ2-2|NA
TGTGCCAGCAGCCACACCTCCGGGACAGCGAACACCGGGGAGCTGTTTTTT
CASSHTSGTANTGELFF
>NA|TRBV14|TRBJ1-1|NA
TGTGCCAGCAGTCGGGGGGGCTTGAACACTGAAGCTTTCTTT
CASSRGGLNTEAFF
>NA|TRBV9|TRBJ2-1|NA
TGTGCCAGCAGCTCGGGACACCGCTCCTACAATGAGCAGTTCTTC
CASSSGHRSYNEQFF
>NA|TRBV4-2|TRBJ1-5|NA
TGTGCCAGCAGCCTTGGGGCGGCGGTTCAGCCCCAGCATTTT
CASSLGAAVQPQHF
>NA|TRBV2|TRBJ2-2|NA
TGTGCCAGCAGAGCAGGGTGGACCGGGGAGCTGTTTTTT
CASRAGWTGELFF
>NA|TRBV19|TRBJ1-1|NA
TGTGCCAGTCACAGGTTTTTGGGGAACACTGAAGCTTTCTTT
CASHRFLGNTEAFF
>TRBD2|TRBV5-1|TRBJ2-3|NA
TGCGCCAGCAGCTTGGCCCTAGCGGGAGCCGCAGATACGCAGTATTTT
CASSLALAGAADTQYF
>NA|TRBV4-2|TRBJ1-1|NA
TGTGCCAGCAGCCAAGTCAGGGGCTGGCCTGAAGCTTTCTTT
CASSQVRGWPEAFF
>NA|TRBV28|TRBJ2-7|NA
TGTGCCAGCAGTTTAGTGGCAGGTCACCCTCGTGAGCAGTACTTC
CASSLVAGHPREQYF
>NA|TRBV9|TRBJ2-1|once
TGTGCCAGCAGCGTAGGGGGGCTCCGTGGATACAATGAGCAGTTCTTC
CASSVGGLRGYNEQFF
>NA|TRBV6-1|TRBJ1-2|NA
TGTGCCAGCAGCCGGGACAATAACTATGGCTACACCTTC
CASSRDNNYGYTF
>NA|TRBV28|TRBJ1-3|few
TGTGCCAGCAGTCCACAGTTCTTTGCTGGAAACACCATATATTTT
CASSPQFFAGNTIYF
>NA|TRBV28|TRBJ1-1|NA
TGTGCCAGCAGTAGTCCCGCAGGGGCGAACACTGAAGCTTTCTTT
CASSSPAGANTEAFF
>TRBD2|TRBV7-2|TRBJ2-3|NA
TGTGCCAGCAGCACACTGACTAGCGGGGGCACAGATACGCAGTATTTT
CASSTLTSGGTDTQYF
>NA|TRBV4-1|TRBJ1-4|few
TGCGCCAGCAGCCAAGATCAGGGCAGCACTTCCCTTTTT
CASSQDQGSTSLF